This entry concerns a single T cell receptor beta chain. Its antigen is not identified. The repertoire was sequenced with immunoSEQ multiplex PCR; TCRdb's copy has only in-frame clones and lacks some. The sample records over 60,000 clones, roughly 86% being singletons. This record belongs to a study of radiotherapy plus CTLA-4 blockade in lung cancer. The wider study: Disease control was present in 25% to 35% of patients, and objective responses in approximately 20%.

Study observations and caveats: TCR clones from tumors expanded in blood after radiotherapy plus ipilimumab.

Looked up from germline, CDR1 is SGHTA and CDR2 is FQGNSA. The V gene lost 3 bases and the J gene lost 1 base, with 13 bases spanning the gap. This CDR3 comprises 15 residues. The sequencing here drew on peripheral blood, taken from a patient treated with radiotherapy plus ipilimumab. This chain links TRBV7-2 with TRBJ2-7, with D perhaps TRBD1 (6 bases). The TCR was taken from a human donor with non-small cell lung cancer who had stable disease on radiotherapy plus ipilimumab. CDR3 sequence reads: CASSFPRGSSYEQYF. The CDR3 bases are TGTGCCAGCAGCTTCCCCAGGGGATCATCCTACGAGCAGTACTTC. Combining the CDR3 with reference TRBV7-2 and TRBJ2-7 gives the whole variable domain GAGVSQSPSNKVTEKGKDVELRCDPISGHTALYWYRQSLGQGLEFLIYFQGNSAPDKSGLPSDRFSAERTGGSVSTLTIQRTQQEDSAVYLCASSFPRGSSYEQYFGPGTRLTVT.